The 13 T cell receptor beta chains in this list originate from one sample, sequenced in a study of blood T cell repertoires in COVID-19. The assay was immunoSEQ multiplex PCR, and TCRdb's table has in-frame clones only and misses some. Of 250,000 to 350,000 clones listed, roughly 90% are singletons. The sequenced sample was peripheral blood. These receptors were collected from a woman between 45 and 60 years old who had recovered from COVID-19.

This rearrangement joins TRBV5-1 to TRBJ1-2, with D possibly matching TRBD1 (6 bases). Deletions cut 0 bases from V and 4 bases from J, with 7 bases between. The CDR3 is 13 amino acids. Looked up from germline, CDR1 is SGHRS and CDR2 is YFSETQ. CDR3 sequence reads: CASSLARGYGYTF. CDR3 DNA: TGCGCCAGCAGCTTGGCCAGGGGCTATGGCTACACCTTC.

The CDR3 DNA follows: TGTGCCAGTAGCCCCACCCGTTCTCCAGGGGCCGGGGAGCTGTTTTTT. Amino acid sequence: CASSPTRSPGAGELFF. V usage is TRBV19 and J usage is TRBJ2-2; perhaps TRBD1 as D (6 bases). In germline, CDR1 is LNHDA, CDR2 SQIVND (reference sequence). Trimming shortened V by 6 bases and J by 6 bases, and 20 bases separated the two germline ends. This CDR3 is 16 amino acids long. Supplemented by reference TRBV19 and TRBJ2-2, the full variable domain reads DGGITQSPKYLFRKEGQNVTLSCEQNLNHDAMYWYRQDPGQGLRLIYYSQIVNDFQKGDIAEGYSVSREKKESFPLTVTSAQKNPTAFYLCASSPTRSPGAGELFFGEGSRLTVL.

This chain links TRBV6-1 with TRBJ2-4, with 7 bases identical to TRBD2. Germline CDR1 MNHNS, CDR2 SASEGT. CDR3 length equals 18 residues. The V gene end was trimmed by 3 bases and the J gene end by 1 base; junction bases not matched to a gene: 12. This CDR3 reads CASSERETVFAAKNIQYF. The DNA of the CDR3 is TGTGCCAGCAGTGAGCGGGAGACGGTCTTTGCGGCCAAAAACATTCAGTACTTC.

This chain connects TRBV2 to TRBJ2-1, with TRBD2 identical over 9 bases. With V trimmed by 8 bases and J by 7 bases, 12 bases remained unmatched. Per the germline V gene, CDR1 is SNHLY and CDR2 is FYNNEI. The CDR3 sequence is 15 residues long. CDR3 in amino acids: CASYPRGTSSNEQFF. The CDR3 nucleotides read TGTGCCAGCTACCCGAGGGGGACTAGCAGTAATGAGCAGTTCTTC.

This clone has just one count. The chain links TRBV7-9 to TRBJ1-5, with TRBD1 as a possible D gene (5 bases). CDR3 length: 13 residues. The germline V gene encodes CDR1 SEHNR and CDR2 FQNEAQ (reference sequence). This CDR3 reads CAIQTDSNQPQHF. For the CDR3, the DNA is TGTGCGATACAGACAGACTCTAATCAGCCCCAGCATTTT.

V gene TRBV19 combines with J gene TRBJ2-1, with a weak D call TRBD1 (5 bases). CDR1 is LNHDA and CDR2 is SQIVND in the germline V gene (reference sequence). V was pared by 9 bases and J by 3 bases, with 18 bases between. The CDR3 extends over 15 amino acids. CDR3 sequence reads: CASRQWHSNYNEQFF. CDR3 bases: TGTGCCAGCCGACAGTGGCACTCAAACTACAATGAGCAGTTCTTC. The variable domain in full, with the rest retrieved from reference TRBV19 and TRBJ2-1, is DGGITQSPKYLFRKEGQNVTLSCEQNLNHDAMYWYRQDPGQGLRLIYYSQIVNDFQKGDIAEGYSVSREKKESFPLTVTSAQKNPTAFYLCASRQWHSNYNEQFFGPGTRLTVL.

The chain couples TRBV5-1 to TRBJ1-3; tentative D call: TRBD1 (6 bases). CDR1 SGHRS and CDR2 YFSETQ come from the germline V gene. This CDR3 spans 15 amino acids. V lost 2 bases, J lost 2 bases, and 11 bases lay in between. CDR3 sequence reads: CASSLIEGAGNTIYF. The CDR3 nucleotides are TGCGCCAGCAGCTTAATTGAGGGGGCTGGAAACACCATATATTTT.

The V gene is TRBV5-1, the J gene TRBJ1-1; the D gene is possibly TRBD1 (6 bases). Between the trimmed V and J ends, which lost 0 bases and 10 bases, there was a span of 13 bases. CDR1 is SGHRS, CDR2 YFSETQ, per germline. This CDR3 has 13 amino acids. CDR3 amino acids: CASSLEQGSVAFF. CDR3 DNA: TGCGCCAGCAGCTTGGAACAGGGAAGTGTAGCTTTCTTT.

The chain links TRBV4-2 to TRBJ2-5, with TRBD1 matching over 12 bases. This CDR3 spans 17 amino acids. V lost 5 bases to trimming and J lost 4 bases; unmatched junction nucleotides: 11. CDR1 is LGHNA and CDR2 is YNFKEQ in the germline V gene. The CDR3 spells CASSYAAGTGGGETQYF. CDR3 DNA: TGTGCCAGCAGCTACGCAGCCGGGACAGGGGGCGGAGAGACCCAGTACTTC.

This clone was found once. The rearrangement uses TRBV19 and TRBJ2-1; TRBD1 aligns across 9 bases. V dropped 7 bases and J dropped 6; count of bases not matched to a gene: 10. Germline CDR1 reads LNHDA; CDR2 reads SQIVND (reference sequence). The CDR3 length is 15 residues. CDR3 sequence reads: CASTQPGQGRNEQFF. CDR3 in DNA: TGTGCCAGTACCCAGCCGGGACAGGGACGCAATGAGCAGTTCTTC.

This chain connects TRBV6-5 to TRBJ1-1; perhaps TRBD1 as D (6 bases). This CDR3 has 16 amino acids. Germline CDR1 MNHEY, CDR2 SVGAGI. Between the trimmed V and J ends, which lost 2 bases and 0 bases, there was a span of 13 bases. The CDR3 protein is CASSYATGSMNTEAFF. The CDR3 DNA sequence: TGTGCCAGCAGTTACGCTACAGGGTCCATGAACACTGAAGCTTTCTTT.

The CDR3 region has the DNA TGTGCCACCAGCAGCGGCCAGACAGGCGGGACTGAAGCTTTCTTT. Translating it yields CATSSGQTGGTEAFF. The genes are TRBV15 and TRBJ1-1; D is perhaps TRBD1 (6 bases). Between the trimmed V and J ends, which lost 3 bases and 5 bases, there was a span of 16 bases. The CDR3 totals 15 residues. CDR1 LNHNV and CDR2 YYDKDF come from the germline V gene (reference sequence).

The gene calls are TRBV6-5 and TRBJ1-2, with 7 positions matching TRBD1. The CDR3 consists of 13 residues. Trimming at V came to 4 bases and at J to 6 bases, leaving 5 bases not matched to a gene. CDR1 and CDR2 (germline): MNHEY, SVGAGI. Here the CDR3 reads CASSSRTGNGYTF. CDR3 sequence (DNA): TGTGCCAGCAGTTCCCGGACAGGAAATGGCTACACCTTC.